These T cell receptor beta chains were read from a single sample in a study of shared clonotypes between healthy human individuals. Profiled with immunoSEQ multiplex PCR; TCRdb holds only in-frame clones, not every one. This sample has about 1.9 million clones, with 90% to 95% found just once. Sequenced sample: naive CD8+ T cells from PBMCs. These receptors were collected from a man in his late teens or twenties in good health. Some clones in this sample may be carry-over from other donors' samples. The CDR3 runs from the conserved cysteine through the conserved F or W. The D gene is left open where the match is weak. The size of a clone is reported for some rows only, either as once, few or many, or as a class for expanded clones.

V gene	D gene	CDR3 length	J gene	clone size	CDR3 DNA	CDR3 protein
TRBV10-2	TRBD1	13	TRBJ2-7	NA	TGCGCCAGCAGAAACAGGGGATCCTACGAGCAGTACTTC	CASRNRGSYEQYF
TRBV11-3	NA	13	TRBJ2-2	NA	TGTGCCAGCAGCCTTGTCGAGGCTGGGGAGCTGTTTTTT	CASSLVEAGELFF
TRBV7-9	NA	14	TRBJ2-3	NA	TGTGCCAGCAAAGGACTACTCTTAACAGATACGCAGTATTTT	CASKGLLLTDTQYF
TRBV19	TRBD1	13	TRBJ2-7	NA	TGTGCCAGTAGTGACAGGGTTTTGGAGGAGCAGTACTTC	CASSDRVLEEQYF
TRBV27	TRBD2	14	TRBJ2-3	once	TGTGCCAGCAGTAAACTAGCGACCACAGATACGCAGTATTTT	CASSKLATTDTQYF
TRBV2	TRBD1	18	TRBJ1-1	NA	TGTGCCAGCAGCCCTGGGACAGGCACGCGGGTGGGGAACACTGAAGCTTTCTTT	CASSPGTGTRVGNTEAFF
TRBV27	NA	14	TRBJ2-1	NA	TGTGCCAGCAGTTTAGGGTCCGGCTACAATGAGCAGTTCTTC	CASSLGSGYNEQFF
TRBV5-6	TRBD1	16	TRBJ2-3	NA	TGTGCCAGCAGCCCGGCTGGGGCAGGGGGCGAAGGTACGCAGTATTTT	CASSPAGAGGEGTQYF
TRBV6-6	NA	11	TRBJ1-1	NA	TGTGCCACCGGTGTTGGCGCTGAAGCTTTCTTT	CATGVGAEAFF
TRBV5-1	NA	16	TRBJ2-2	NA	TGCGCCAGCAGCTTGTCGGCAGGGGAGGGCACCGGGGAGCTGTTTTTT	CASSLSAGEGTGELFF
TRBV2	TRBD1	17	TRBJ2-3	NA	TGTGCCAGCAGTGAAATGCCCCTTAGGACAGGGGGTGATACGCAGTATTTT	CASSEMPLRTGGDTQYF
TRBV5-5	NA	16	TRBJ2-7	NA	TGTGCCAGCAGCTTGGGACCGTCTCTCATCTCCTACGAGCAGTACTTC	CASSLGPSLISYEQYF
TRBV19	NA	14	TRBJ2-1	NA	TGTGCCAGTAGTATTGGTTCTGTCCGGACCCTTCAGTTCTTC	CASSIGSVRTLQFF
TRBV18	NA	14	TRBJ2-5	NA	TGTGCCAGCTCACCACCGGCATCTGAGGAGACCCAGTACTTC	CASSPPASEETQYF
TRBV7-9	NA	14	TRBJ1-1	NA	TGTGCCAGCAGCTTTATTGGGGGGAACACTGAAGCTTTCTTT	CASSFIGGNTEAFF
TRBV9	TRBD2	15	TRBJ2-7	NA	TGTGCCAGCAGCGTAGATGCGAGCGGGAGACACGAGCAGTACTTC	CASSVDASGRHEQYF
TRBV19	NA	13	TRBJ2-7	NA	TGTGCCAGTAGCCATGACAGTGCCCGCGAGCAGTACTTC	CASSHDSAREQYF
TRBV7-2	TRBD1	13	TRBJ2-7	NA	TGTGCCAGCAGGGGGACAGGAAACTACGAGCAGTACTTC	CASRGTGNYEQYF
TRBV10-1	TRBD2	17	TRBJ2-1	NA	TGCGCCAGCAGTGAGTCCCCGACTAGCGAGACCTACAATGAGCAGTTCTTC	CASSESPTSETYNEQFF
TRBV28	TRBD2	17	TRBJ2-1	once	TGTGCCAGCAGTATGCCTACGGGGGGGAGCTCCTACAATGAGCAGTTCTTC	CASSMPTGGSSYNEQFF
TRBV27	TRBD1	15	TRBJ1-2	NA	TGTGCCAGCAGTGGACGACAGGGGGCGGACTATGGCTACACCTTC	CASSGRQGADYGYTF
TRBV25-1	NA	16	TRBJ2-1	NA	TGTGCCAGCAGTGAATGGGGCGGGATAACCTACAATGAGCAGTTCTTC	CASSEWGGITYNEQFF
TRBV15	NA	13	TRBJ1-5	NA	TGTGCCACCAGCAGACAGGGGAACGAGCCCCAGCATTTT	CATSRQGNEPQHF
TRBV28	NA	12	TRBJ2-3	NA	TGTGCCAGCAGTTTAGGCTCAGATACGCAGTATTTT	CASSLGSDTQYF
TRBV25-1	NA	17	TRBJ2-1	NA	TGTGCCAGCAGTGAATCTGGTATCGGGACACCCTACAATGAGCAGTTCTTC	CASSESGIGTPYNEQFF
TRBV9	TRBD1	15	TRBJ1-1	NA	TGTGCCAGCAGCGGAGGAGGCGACAGGGGCACTGAAGCTTTCTTT	CASSGGGDRGTEAFF
TRBV29-1	TRBD2	14	TRBJ2-3	once	TGCAGCGTCCCCGGGACTAGCGGGACTGATACGCAGTATTTT	CSVPGTSGTDTQYF
TRBV9	NA	13	TRBJ2-7	NA	TGTGCCAGCAGCGTTTCAGGGTCTCAGGAGCAGTACTTC	CASSVSGSQEQYF
TRBV5-1	TRBD2	16	TRBJ2-7	NA	TGCGCCAGCAGCTTTATTAGCGGGAGGGCCGAATACGAGCAGTACTTC	CASSFISGRAEYEQYF
TRBV2	NA	14	TRBJ1-5	NA	TGTGCCAGCAGACCGGACAAGGCGCGCCAGCCCCAGCATTTT	CASRPDKARQPQHF
TRBV28	TRBD1	16	TRBJ1-2	NA	TGTGCCAGCAGTCCACTCGGGACAGAACATTACTATGGCTACACCTTC	CASSPLGTEHYYGYTF
TRBV7-7	NA	13	TRBJ2-7	NA	TGTGCCAGCAGCTTAGAAGGGGGCTACGAGCAGTACTTC	CASSLEGGYEQYF
TRBV5-1	NA	17	TRBJ1-1	NA	TGCGCCAGCAGCTCGGGGAAGCCAGGGAGGATCGACTTATCGGCTTTCTTT	CASSSGKPGRIDLSAFF